The 6 T cell receptor beta chains listed next were all sequenced from one sample in a study of blood T cell repertoires in COVID-19. Sequencing used immunoSEQ multiplex PCR; TCRdb keeps in-frame clones, though not all of them. The table lists around 130,000 clones, over 80% of them singletons. Sequencing was done on a sample of peripheral blood. Receptor source: a woman older than 75 with acute or convalescent COVID-19.

The chain recombines TRBV3-1 (or the pseudogene TRBV3-2) with TRBJ1-2; TRBD1 agrees at 7 bases. This CDR3 contains 13 residues. Germline trimming cut 3 bases from V and 4 bases from J; bases unmatched to any gene: 2. Germline V CDR1 and CDR2: LGHDT, YNNKEL (reference sequence). The CDR3 DNA follows: TGTGCCAGCAGCCAGCGACAGGGCTATGGCTACACCTTC. Translating it yields CASSQRQGYGYTF.

This sequence joins TRBV2 and TRBJ1-2, with D possibly being TRBD1 (6 bases). V was pared by 4 bases and J by 3 bases, with 9 bases between. Germline V CDR1 and CDR2: SNHLY, FYNNEI. This CDR3 has 13 residues. The CDR3 region is CASSVNRDYGYTF. Here the CDR3 DNA reads TGTGCCAGCAGTGTCAACAGGGACTATGGCTACACCTTC.

The CDR3 here is CASSVLDNSGNTIYF. Written as DNA, the CDR3 is TGTGCCAGCAGTGTTTTGGACAACTCTGGAAACACCATATATTTT. The V and J genes are TRBV25-1 and TRBJ1-3, with a weak D call TRBD1 (5 bases). Trimming took 4 bases from V and 0 from J, leaving 10 bases between them. The CDR3 totals 15 residues. Germline V lookup: CDR1 MGHDK, CDR2 SYGVNS.

The CDR3 sequence is CASGGRRTDTQYF. The CDR3 DNA reads as TGTGCCAGCGGCGGGAGACGCACAGATACGCAGTATTTT. The chain joins TRBV12-3 or TRBV12-4 to TRBJ2-3, with 7 bases that match TRBD2. The CDR3 spans 13 residues. Trimming took 8 bases from V and 1 from J; bases not matched to a gene: 3.

The chain links TRBV18 to TRBJ2-7, with a possible D match to TRBD2 (5 bases). Germline values: CDR1 KGHSH, CDR2 LQKENI. The CDR3 is 15 amino acids. V dropped 6 bases and J dropped 1 base, with 16 bases sitting between them. The CDR3 coding sequence is TGTGCCAGCTCTCCGGGATCGGGAACTTCCTACGAGCAGTACTTC. This translates into CASSPGSGTSYEQYF.

The chain joins TRBV6-5 to TRBJ1-5; the D gene is possibly TRBD1 (6 bases). The length of the CDR3 is 14 residues. Trimming took off 8 bases at V and 2 bases at J, with 13 bases between the two ends. The germline CDR1 and CDR2 sequences are MNHEY and SVGAGI. The CDR3 nucleotides are TGTGCCAGCTTTCAGGGGAAGGGCAATCAGCCCCAGCATTTT. Translating it yields CASFQGKGNQPQHF.